One and the same sample provided the 7 T cell receptor beta chains below, sequenced in a study of T cell repertoires in cytomegalovirus infection. One entry per CDR3 protein, called by TCRdb with MiXCR from the reads. Among under 800,000 distinct CDR3 sequences listed, 24% were seen once. Material for sequencing was CD8+ T cells from PBMCs. These receptors came from a human donor in good health (CMV status not recorded). Some clones in this sample may be carry-over from other donors' samples.

There are a few counts of this clonotype. V is TRBV7-9 and J is TRBJ2-7, with 7 positions matching TRBD2. The CDR3 consists of 12 residues. After removal of 1 base from V and 7 bases from J, the junction contained 1 base not matched to a gene. The V gene's germline CDR1 is SEHNR and CDR2 FQNEAQ (reference sequence). The CDR3 loop is CASSLGTREQYV. Here the CDR3 DNA reads TGTGCCAGCAGCTTAGGGACTAGGGAGCAGTACGTC.

This clonotype was seen only a few times. CDR3 sequence: CASSWGGGAGTDTQYF. Here the CDR3 DNA reads TGTGCCAGCAGCTGGGGAGGGGGCGCAGGCACAGATACGCAGTATTTT. The chain employs TRBV28 and TRBJ2-3; possibly TRBD1 or TRBD2 for D (7 bases each). This CDR3 comprises 16 residues. The germline gives CDR1 MDHEN, CDR2 SYDVKM. The V gene lost 6 bases and the J gene lost 1 base, with 17 bases spanning the gap.

This clonotype was found a few times. This chain links TRBV20-1 with TRBJ1-6, with unresolved D. Trimming took off 0 bases at V and 10 bases at J, with 13 bases between the two ends. The germline gives CDR1 DFQATT, CDR2 SNEGSKA (reference sequence). The CDR3 is 14 residues long. CDR3 bases: TGCAGTGCTAGAGATTCGGAGGGCCGCTCACCCCTCCACTTT. It encodes CSARDSEGRSPLHF.

A note on this clonotype: A read error may be the cause here, since a much bigger clone is one base away. CDR3 amino acids: CASNLPGFYNEQFF. CDR3 sequence (DNA): TGTGCCAGCAACTTACCAGGGTTCTACAATGAGCAGTTCTTC. The chain couples TRBV7-4 to TRBJ2-1; weak D call: TRBD1 (5 bases). This CDR3 has 14 residues. The germline V gene has CDR1 SGHVT and CDR2 SQSDAQ. The variable domain in full, with the rest retrieved from reference TRBV7-4 and TRBJ2-1, is GAGVSQSPRYKVAKRGRDVALRCDSISGHVTLYWYRQTLGQGSEVLTYSQSDAQRDKSGRPSGRFSAERPERSVSTLKIQRTEQGDSAVYLCASNLPGFYNEQFFGPGTRLTVL.

The V gene is TRBV12-3 or TRBV12-4, the J gene TRBJ2-1, with D unresolved. The CDR3 extends over 15 amino acids. V was shortened by 9 bases and J by 2 bases, with 17 bases between the two germline ends. CDR3 residues: CASRFFRRTYNEQFF. The CDR3 DNA sequence: TGTGCCAGTAGATTTTTCAGGCGGACCTACAATGAGCAGTTCTTC.

V gene TRBV6-6 combines with J gene TRBJ1-5; 10 bases map to TRBD1. V gave up 6 bases and J gave up 3 bases; unmatched junction bases: 5. CDR1 and CDR2 (germline): MNHNY, SVGAGI (reference sequence). This CDR3 is built from 15 residues. The DNA for the CDR3 is TGTGCCAGCAGGCGGGACAGGGGCTTCAATCAGCCCCAGCATTTT. It is translated as CASRRDRGFNQPQHF.

This clonotype occurred a few times. This chain links TRBV28 with TRBJ2-1; tentative D call: TRBD1 (5 bases). V was clipped by 6 bases and J by 6 bases, with 18 bases between them. The CDR3 totals 15 residues. Germline CDR1 MDHEN, CDR2 SYDVKM. CDR3 residues: CASRLTPDSLNEQFF. The CDR3 DNA is TGTGCCAGCAGACTTACCCCTGACAGTCTCAATGAGCAGTTCTTC.